The subject of this entry is one TCR beta chain. The antigen this receptor binds is unknown. It has no much larger one-base neighbor in the sample; base qualities were not kept. The data are from a study of blood T cell dynamics during melanoma immunotherapy (dated by TCRdb to between 2020 and 2021). Background for the entire study: Patients had metastatic melanoma and received first-line pembrolizumab or nivolumab plus ipilimumab as standard of care in the United Kingdom. To find early correlates of response, the study profiled the peripheral T cell receptor repertoires of patients with metastatic melanoma both before and after one cycle of checkpoint inhibitor therapy. Consecutive patients formed a training cohort, and a further independent group of patients from the same centre was pooled into an external validation set. What the research found in general, with its limitations: Whether the T cell clones driving repertoire changes were melanoma-specific or reflected general immune activation could not be determined in the study. The relatively small sample size was acknowledged as a potential limitation on generalization of the results. Unlike progressors, patients who went on to achieve disease control showed a bifurcated reorganization of the PBMC repertoire at W3, with either increased clonality or increased diversity.

Every bulk PBMC sample was loaded with the same fixed amount of about 380 ng of DNA. The immunoSEQ TCRb Assay kit was used according to manufacturer instructions to amplify TCR beta CDR3 sequences from genomic DNA. The KAPA Library Quantification Kit for Illumina platforms was used to quantify the pooled libraries by qPCR. Sequencing of the pooled libraries was done on an Illumina NextSeq 500, with clustering at roughly 0.55-1.1 pM. The study's own analysis went as follows. Analysis of the TCR data relied on immunoSEQ ANALYZER and the R LymphoSeq package. A rearrangement efficiency score was calculated as productive divided by the sum of productive and non-productive CDR3 sequences. Clonality was measured with the Gini coefficient and diversity with the Renyi index at alpha=1, and both measures were compared pairwise between timepoints within each patient. Clonal relatedness used an edit distance of 3, and repertoire similarity used the Bhattacharyya coefficient, both computed in LymphoSeq. To classify response, a linear discriminant analysis based on week-3 changes in clonality and diversity was built using the R MASS and caret packages. TCRdb obtained this table from immuneACCESS and retained in-frame rearrangements with V and J assigned. These tables miss some clones; where compared with another copy, unresolved V genes account for less than half of the shortfall, and the remainder is unexplained. V and J calls and clone size are copied from that table; D and trimming were computed from the DNA. Present in this sample are more than 10,000 clones, approximately 84% of which were seen just once. The top ten constitute around 13% of the sample.

The CDR3 contains 15 residues, cysteine and phenylalanine counted. The DNA shown is the 45-base CDR3, in frame from base 1. The germline V gene (reference sequence) sets CDR1 to LNHNV and CDR2 to YYDKDF. Between the V and J ends, shortened by 5 bases and 6 bases respectively, the junction contains 14 bases. The time point label, as the study defines it: pre-treatment baseline. Blood was sampled before treatment (T0) and at week 3 (W3), after the first cycle of checkpoint blockade. Except for a couple of patients with rapid clinical progression, response was assessed 12 weeks after the first infusion by RECIST 1.1; disease control meant complete response, partial response or stable disease. Patients were excluded for prior systemic cancer treatment, concomitant immunosuppressant therapy or synchronous other active malignancies. Bulk PBMC and plasma cell-free DNA were both sequenced for TCR beta so that circulating cells and T cell turnover could be tracked. PBMC were isolated from blood with Lymphoprep and SepMate tubes, followed by red cell lysis. QIAamp DNA Blood Mini kits were used to extract DNA from PBMC and from sorted T cell subsets.

The sample was blood, taken from a patient treated with checkpoint blockade. The V gene is TRBV15 and the J gene is TRBJ1-6; the D gene is perhaps TRBD1, from 6 matching bases. This clonotype originated in a human donor with melanoma. CDR3 loop: CATSLIGGSNSPLHF. The DNA sequence is given as TGTGCCACCAGCCTTATCGGGGGCAGTAATTCACCCCTCCACTTT.